The TCR beta chain described here comes from a study of cytomegalovirus exposure and HLA in healthy donors. Whole-study findings and limits: As immune exposure information, only CMV serostatus was available. In a later analysis, HLA-C alleles had the fewest associated TCRs, DRB1 alleles the most. Reports state that TCR beta sequences accurately predicted most subjects' HLA-A and HLA-B alleles.

This PCR relied on a set of 60 Vbeta primers and 13 Jbeta primers. Some clones are missing from TCRdb's copy, which holds only in-frame ones; the method was immunoSEQ multiplex PCR. The table lists fewer than 300,000 clones, under 90% of them singletons. With regard to this clone: Its cognate antigen is unknown.

This sequence originates from a girl aged 2 to 9 in good health and CMV-seronegative. The specimen was PBMCs.

CDR3: CASSHRRTEAYEQYF. Here the CDR3 DNA reads TGCGCCAGCAGCCATCGGCGGACGGAGGCCTACGAGCAGTACTTC. This chain links TRBV4-1 with TRBJ2-7, with D possibly TRBD2 on 5 matching bases. Trimming left V 3 bases short and J 2 bases short, with 14 bases between. The CDR3 spans 15 residues. Germline CDR1 is MGHRA and CDR2 is YSYEKL.